One TCR beta chain is described in this entry. The sample belongs to a study of preoperative IRX-2 immunotherapy in early breast cancer. From germline, CDR1 is MRHNA and CDR2 SNTAGT. The CDR3 has 14 amino acids. V was shortened by 5 bases and J by 6 bases, with 13 bases between the two germline ends. Treatment denoted: preoperative locoregional IRX-2 cytokine immunotherapy. Patients received preoperative, locoregional IRX-2 cytokine immunotherapy in a phase Ib study. This table comes from immunoSEQ multiplex PCR, and its TCRdb copy is limited to in-frame clones, with some not included. The table lists more than 35,000 clones, 70% to 80% of them singletons, with roughly 1.2% in the top ten.

This sequence joins TRBV6-4 and TRBJ2-2; possibly TRBD1 for D (6 bases). The origin of this receptor is a human donor with breast cancer. Sequencing was performed on tumor tissue, taken after IRX-2 immunotherapy. This chain's CDR3 is CASSYRQGSGELFF. The CDR3 DNA is TGTGCCAGCAGTTACAGGCAGGGGTCCGGGGAGCTGTTTTTT.